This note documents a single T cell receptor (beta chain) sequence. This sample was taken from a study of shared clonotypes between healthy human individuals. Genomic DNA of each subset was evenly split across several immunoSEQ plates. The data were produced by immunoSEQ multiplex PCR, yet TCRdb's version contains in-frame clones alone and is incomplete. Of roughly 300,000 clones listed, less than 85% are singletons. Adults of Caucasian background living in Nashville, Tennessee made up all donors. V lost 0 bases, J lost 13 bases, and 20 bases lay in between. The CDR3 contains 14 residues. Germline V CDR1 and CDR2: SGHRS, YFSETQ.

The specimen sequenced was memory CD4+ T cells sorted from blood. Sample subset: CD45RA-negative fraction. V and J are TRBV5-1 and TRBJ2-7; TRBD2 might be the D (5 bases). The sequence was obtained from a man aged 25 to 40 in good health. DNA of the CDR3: TGCGCCAGCAGCTTGGGGCTGATGGGAGAAGTAGCCTACTTC. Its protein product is CASSLGLMGEVAYF.